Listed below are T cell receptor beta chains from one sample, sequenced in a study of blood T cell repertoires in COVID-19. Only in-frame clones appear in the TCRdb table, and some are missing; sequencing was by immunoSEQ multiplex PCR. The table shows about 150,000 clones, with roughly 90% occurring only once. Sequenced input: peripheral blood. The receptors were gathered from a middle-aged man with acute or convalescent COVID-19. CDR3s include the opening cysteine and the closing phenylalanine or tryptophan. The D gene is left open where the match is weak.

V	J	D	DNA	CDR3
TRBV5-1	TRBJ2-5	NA	TGCGCCAGCAGCTTGGGTCGCCCAGGGGAGACCCAGTACTTC	CASSLGRPGETQYF
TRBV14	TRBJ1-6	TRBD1	TGTGCCAGCAGCCAAGGGACAGGCCATCTAAGGGATTCACCCCTCCACTTT	CASSQGTGHLRDSPLHF
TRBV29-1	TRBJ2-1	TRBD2	TGCAGCCTCCGGGGGGGACTAGCGTCGAATGAGCAGTTCTTC	CSLRGGLASNEQFF
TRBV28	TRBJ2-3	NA	TGTGCCTCCCGCGGACACCAAAGCACAGATACGCAGTATTTT	CASRGHQSTDTQYF
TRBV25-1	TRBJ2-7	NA	TGTGCCAGCAGTGAGGCCCGGGGTCGGGCCTACGAGCAGTACTTC	CASSEARGRAYEQYF
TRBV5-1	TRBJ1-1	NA	TGCGCCAGCAGAGTGGGAGAATACACTGAAGCTTTCTTT	CASRVGEYTEAFF
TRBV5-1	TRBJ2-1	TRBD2	TGCGCCAGCAGCTACCTAGCGGGAGTAGAGAATGAGCAGTTCTTC	CASSYLAGVENEQFF
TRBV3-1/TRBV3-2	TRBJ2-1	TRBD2	TGTGCCAGCAGCCAGGTGGTTGGTAGCGGGACTTCCTACAATGAGCAGTTCTTC	CASSQVVGSGTSYNEQFF
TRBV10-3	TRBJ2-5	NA	TGTGCCATCAGTGAACGTGGACGCGGGGAGACCCAGTACTTC	CAISERGRGETQYF
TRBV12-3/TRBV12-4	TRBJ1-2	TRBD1	TGTGCCAGCAGTTCCGGGACAGTCGAGGGCTACACCTTC	CASSSGTVEGYTF